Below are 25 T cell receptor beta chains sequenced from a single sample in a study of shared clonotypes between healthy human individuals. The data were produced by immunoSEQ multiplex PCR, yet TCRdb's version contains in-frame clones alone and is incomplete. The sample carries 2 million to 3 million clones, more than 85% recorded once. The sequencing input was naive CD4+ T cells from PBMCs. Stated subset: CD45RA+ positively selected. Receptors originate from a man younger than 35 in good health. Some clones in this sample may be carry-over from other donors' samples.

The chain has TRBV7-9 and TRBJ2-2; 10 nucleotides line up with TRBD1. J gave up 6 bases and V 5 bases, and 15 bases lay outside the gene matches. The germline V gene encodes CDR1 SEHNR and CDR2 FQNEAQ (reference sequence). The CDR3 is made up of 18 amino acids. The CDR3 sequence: CASSHGTGADGLAGELFF. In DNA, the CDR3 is TGTGCCAGCAGCCACGGGACAGGGGCAGATGGCTTGGCCGGGGAGCTGTTTTTT.

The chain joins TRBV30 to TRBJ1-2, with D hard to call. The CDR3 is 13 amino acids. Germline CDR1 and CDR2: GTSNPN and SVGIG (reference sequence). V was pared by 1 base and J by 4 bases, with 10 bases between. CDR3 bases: TGTGCCTGGAGTGGGGTGGGGTTCTATGGCTACACCTTC. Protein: CAWSGVGFYGYTF.

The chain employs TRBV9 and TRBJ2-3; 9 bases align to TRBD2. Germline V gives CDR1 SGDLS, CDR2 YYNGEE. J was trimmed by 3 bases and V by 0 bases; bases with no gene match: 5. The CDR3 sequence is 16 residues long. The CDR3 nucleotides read TGTGCCAGCAGCGTAGATGGCGGGAGGGTGACAGATACGCAGTATTTT. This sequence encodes CASSVDGGRVTDTQYF.

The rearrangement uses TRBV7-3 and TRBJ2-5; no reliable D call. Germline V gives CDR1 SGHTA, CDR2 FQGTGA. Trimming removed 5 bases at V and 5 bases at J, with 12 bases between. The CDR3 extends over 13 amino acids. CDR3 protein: CASSLLLDETQYF. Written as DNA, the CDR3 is TGTGCCAGCAGCCTTCTTTTAGACGAGACCCAGTACTTC.

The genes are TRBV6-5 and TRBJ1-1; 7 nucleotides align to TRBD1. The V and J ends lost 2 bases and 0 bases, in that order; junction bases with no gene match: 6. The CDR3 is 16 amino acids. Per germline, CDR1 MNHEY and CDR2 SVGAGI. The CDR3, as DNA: TGTGCCAGCAGTTACGACGGAGGGGGCTTGAACACTGAAGCTTTCTTT. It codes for CASSYDGGGLNTEAFF.

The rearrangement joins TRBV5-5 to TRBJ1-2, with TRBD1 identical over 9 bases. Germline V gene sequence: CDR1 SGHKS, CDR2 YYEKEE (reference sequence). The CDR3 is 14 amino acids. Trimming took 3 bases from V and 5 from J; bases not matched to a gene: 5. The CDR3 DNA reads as TGTGCCAGCAGCTCCGGGACAGGGCAATATGGCTACACCTTC. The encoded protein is CASSSGTGQYGYTF.

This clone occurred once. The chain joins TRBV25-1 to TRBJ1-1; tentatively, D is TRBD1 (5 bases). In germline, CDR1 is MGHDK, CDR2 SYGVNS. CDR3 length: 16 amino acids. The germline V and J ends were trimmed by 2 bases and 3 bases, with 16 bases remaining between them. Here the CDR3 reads CASSEIGRGRDTEAFF. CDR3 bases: TGTGCCAGCAGTGAAATAGGGAGGGGAAGGGACACTGAAGCTTTCTTT.

CDR3: CAIKASGKQADTQYF. As DNA, the CDR3 is TGTGCCATCAAGGCTAGCGGGAAACAAGCAGATACGCAGTATTTT. This chain joins TRBV10-3 and TRBJ2-3; 9 bases are shared with TRBD2. Germline CDR1 and CDR2: ENHRY and SYGVKD. Trimming removed 7 bases from V and 4 bases from J; junction bases left unmatched: 9. CDR3 length: 15 residues.

CDR3 protein: CASSLESGGNTEAFF. CDR3 nucleotides: TGCGCCAGCAGCTTGGAGTCTGGAGGGAACACTGAAGCTTTCTTT. The chain links TRBV5-1 to TRBJ1-1, with unresolved D. The ends were cut back, 0 bases at V and 1 base at J, with 10 bases in the middle. From germline, CDR1 is SGHRS and CDR2 YFSETQ. The CDR3 loop spans 15 amino acids.

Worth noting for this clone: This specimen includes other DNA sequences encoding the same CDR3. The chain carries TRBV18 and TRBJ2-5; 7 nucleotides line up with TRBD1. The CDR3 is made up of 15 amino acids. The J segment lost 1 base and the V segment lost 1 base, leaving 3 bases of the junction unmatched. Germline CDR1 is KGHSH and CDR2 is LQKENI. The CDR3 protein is CASSPRTGVQETQYF. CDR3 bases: TGTGCCAGCTCACCACGGACAGGTGTCCAAGAGACCCAGTACTTC.

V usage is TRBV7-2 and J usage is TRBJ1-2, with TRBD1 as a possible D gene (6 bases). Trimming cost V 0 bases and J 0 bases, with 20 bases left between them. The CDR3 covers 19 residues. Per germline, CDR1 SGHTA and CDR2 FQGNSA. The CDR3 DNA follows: TGTGCCAGCAGCTTAGCGCTAAACGACAGGCGGAACGCTAACTATGGCTACACCTTC. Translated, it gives CASSLALNDRRNANYGYTF.

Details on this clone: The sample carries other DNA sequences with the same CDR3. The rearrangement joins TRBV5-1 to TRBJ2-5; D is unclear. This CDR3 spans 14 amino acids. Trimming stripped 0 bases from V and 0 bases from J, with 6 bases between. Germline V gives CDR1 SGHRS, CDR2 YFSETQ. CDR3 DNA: TGCGCCAGCAGCTTGGCTGGGGACCAAGAGACCCAGTACTTC. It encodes CASSLAGDQETQYF. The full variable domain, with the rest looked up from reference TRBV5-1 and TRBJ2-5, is KAGVTQTPRYLIKTRGQQVTLSCSPISGHRSVSWYQQTPGQGLQFLFEYFSETQRNKGNFPGRFSGRQFSNSRSEMNVSTLELGDSALYLCASSLAGDQETQYFGPGTRLLVL.

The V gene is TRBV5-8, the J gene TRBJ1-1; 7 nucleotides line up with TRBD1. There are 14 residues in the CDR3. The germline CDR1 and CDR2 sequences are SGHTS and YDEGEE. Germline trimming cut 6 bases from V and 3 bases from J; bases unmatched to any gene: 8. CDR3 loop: CASISSGGYTEAFF. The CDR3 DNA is TGTGCCAGCATCTCCTCAGGGGGGTACACTGAAGCTTTCTTT.

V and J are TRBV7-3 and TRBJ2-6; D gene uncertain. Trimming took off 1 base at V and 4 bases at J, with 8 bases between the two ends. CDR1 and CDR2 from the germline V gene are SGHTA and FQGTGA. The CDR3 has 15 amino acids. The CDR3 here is CASSLRVEGANVLTF. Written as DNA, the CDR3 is TGTGCCAGCAGCTTAAGGGTAGAGGGGGCCAACGTCCTGACTTTC.

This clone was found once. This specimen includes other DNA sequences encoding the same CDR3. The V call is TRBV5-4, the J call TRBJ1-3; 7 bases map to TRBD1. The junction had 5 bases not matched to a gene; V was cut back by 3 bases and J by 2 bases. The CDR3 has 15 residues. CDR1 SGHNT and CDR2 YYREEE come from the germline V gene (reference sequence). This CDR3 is CASSSRGGPGNTIYF. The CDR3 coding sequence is TGTGCCAGCAGCTCCAGGGGGGGGCCTGGAAACACCATATATTTT.

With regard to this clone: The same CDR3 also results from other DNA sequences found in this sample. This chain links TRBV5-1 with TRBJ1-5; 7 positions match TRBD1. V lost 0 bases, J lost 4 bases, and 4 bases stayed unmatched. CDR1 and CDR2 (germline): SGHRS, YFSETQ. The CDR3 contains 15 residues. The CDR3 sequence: CASSLGQGNNQPQHF. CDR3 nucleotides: TGCGCCAGCAGCTTGGGACAGGGTAATAATCAGCCCCAGCATTTT.

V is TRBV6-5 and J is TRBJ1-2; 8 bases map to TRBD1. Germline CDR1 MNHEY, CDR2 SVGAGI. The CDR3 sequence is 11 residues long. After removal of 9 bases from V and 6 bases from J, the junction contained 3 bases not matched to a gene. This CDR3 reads CASQGAHGYTF. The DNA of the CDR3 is TGTGCCAGTCAGGGGGCCCATGGCTACACCTTC.

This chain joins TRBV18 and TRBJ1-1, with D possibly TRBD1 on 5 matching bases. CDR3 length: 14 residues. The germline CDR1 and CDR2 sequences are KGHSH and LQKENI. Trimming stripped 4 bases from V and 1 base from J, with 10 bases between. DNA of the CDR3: TGTGCCAGCTCACAAATAGACAGGAACACTGAAGCTTTCTTT. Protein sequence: CASSQIDRNTEAFF.

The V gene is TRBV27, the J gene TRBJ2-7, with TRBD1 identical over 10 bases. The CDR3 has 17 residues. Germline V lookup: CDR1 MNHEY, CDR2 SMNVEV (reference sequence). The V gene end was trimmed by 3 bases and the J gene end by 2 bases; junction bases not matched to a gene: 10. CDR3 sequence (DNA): TGTGCCAGCAGTTTTCTACAAAAGGACAGGGGGACCTACGAGCAGTACTTC. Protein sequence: CASSFLQKDRGTYEQYF.

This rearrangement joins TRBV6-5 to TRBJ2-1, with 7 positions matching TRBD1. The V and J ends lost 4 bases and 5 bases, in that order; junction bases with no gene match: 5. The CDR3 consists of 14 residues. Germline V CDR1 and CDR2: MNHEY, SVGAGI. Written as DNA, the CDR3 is TGTGCCAGCAGTTGGGACAGAGGGGACAATGAGCAGTTCTTC. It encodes CASSWDRGDNEQFF.

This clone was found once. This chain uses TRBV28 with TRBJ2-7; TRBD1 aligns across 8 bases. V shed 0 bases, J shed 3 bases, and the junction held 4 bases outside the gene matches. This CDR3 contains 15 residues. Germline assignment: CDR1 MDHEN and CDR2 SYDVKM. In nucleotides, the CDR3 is TGTGCCAGCAGTTTATGGGACAGGGTCGGCTACGAGCAGTACTTC. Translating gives CASSLWDRVGYEQYF.

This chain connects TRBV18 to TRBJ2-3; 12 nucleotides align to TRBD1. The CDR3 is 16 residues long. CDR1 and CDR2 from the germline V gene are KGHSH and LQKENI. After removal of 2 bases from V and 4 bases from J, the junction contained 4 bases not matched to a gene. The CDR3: CASSPRGQGASDTQYF. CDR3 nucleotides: TGTGCCAGCTCACCAAGGGGACAGGGGGCTTCAGATACGCAGTATTTT.

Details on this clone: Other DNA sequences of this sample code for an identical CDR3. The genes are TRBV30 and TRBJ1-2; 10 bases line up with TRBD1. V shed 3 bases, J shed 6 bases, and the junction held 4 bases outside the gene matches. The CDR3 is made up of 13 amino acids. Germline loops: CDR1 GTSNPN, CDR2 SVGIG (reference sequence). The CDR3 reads CAWSRDRGHGYTF. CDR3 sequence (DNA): TGTGCCTGGAGCAGGGACAGGGGCCATGGCTACACCTTC.

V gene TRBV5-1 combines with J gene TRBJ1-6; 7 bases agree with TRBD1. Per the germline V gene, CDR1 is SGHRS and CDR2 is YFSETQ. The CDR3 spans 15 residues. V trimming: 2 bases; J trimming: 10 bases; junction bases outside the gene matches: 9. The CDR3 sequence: CASSLSHRGGSPLHF. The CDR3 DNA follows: TGCGCCAGCAGCTTAAGTCACAGGGGTGGCTCACCCCTCCACTTT.

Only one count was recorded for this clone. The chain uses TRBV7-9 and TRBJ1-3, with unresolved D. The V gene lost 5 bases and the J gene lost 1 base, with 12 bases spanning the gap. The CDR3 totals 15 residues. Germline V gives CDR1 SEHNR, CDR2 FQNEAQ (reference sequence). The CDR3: CASSVDGKSGNTIYF. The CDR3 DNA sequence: TGTGCCAGCAGCGTCGACGGAAAATCTGGAAACACCATATATTTT. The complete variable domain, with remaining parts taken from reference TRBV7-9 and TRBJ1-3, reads DTGVSQNPRHKITKRGQNVTFRCDPISEHNRLYWYRQTLGQGPEFLTYFQNEAQLEKSRLLSDRFSAERPKGSFSTLEIQRTEQGDSAMYLCASSVDGKSGNTIYFGEGSWLTVV.